This TCR beta chain was sequenced during a study of tumor and adjacent non-tumor tissue in lung cancer. Study context: Aged about 31 to 80 years, patients included 10 men and a few women with stage I to III disease. Study-level points and caveats: Tumor TCR diversity, when higher, was linked to shorter survival. Top 100 clones took a larger repertoire share in normal lung.

V gave up 2 bases and J gave up 7 bases, with 5 bases separating them. CDR3 length: 11 residues. Germline V gene sequence: CDR1 SEHNR, CDR2 FQNEAQ (reference sequence). Three rounds of nested PCR, following a modified ARM-PCR protocol, produced the TCRbeta library. MiXCR, applied by TCRdb to the multiplex PCR reads, yields one record per CDR3 protein. The repertoire holds about 110,000 distinct CDR3 sequences, with roughly 80% as singletons. RNA was extracted from bulk tissue without any cell sorting. Donors were chemotherapy-naive, newly diagnosed lung cancer surgical patients in China, August–late 2014. As concerns this clonotype: Its antigen is not identified. A much larger clone is a single base away; this may be a read error.

The sample comprised lung tumor tissue. The TCR sequence derives from a woman in her sixties with non-small cell lung cancer. The chain joins TRBV7-9 to TRBJ1-1; unclear D gene. CDR3 residues: CASSLRDEAFF. The CDR3 DNA follows: TGTGCCAGCAGCTTACGAGATGAAGCTTTCTTT.